Reported below is one T cell receptor beta chain. Its antigen is undetermined. The CDR3 spans 17 residues. Germline CDR1 is MNHEY and CDR2 is SVGAGI. The entry originates in a study of CXCR3-negative and CXCR3-positive naive CD8 T cells. Notes on the study in general: Relative to memory CD8+ cells, whose diversity was much lower, both naive subsets had comparably high diversity. A higher hydrophobicity marked the TRB CDR3s of CXCR3-positive naive cells versus CXCR3-negative naive cells. Once cells were cryopreserved, CXCR3 expression went down partly, and most assays used fresh PBMCs.

UMI-tagged TRB cDNA libraries were built via 5' RACE. TCRdb re-called the 5' RACE reads; one entry per CDR3 protein, DNA not given. Recorded for this sample: over 40,000 distinct CDR3 sequences. CD45RO-CCR7+CD27+CD95- cells counted as naive CD8+ T cells. The chain is built from TRBV6-5 and TRBJ2-7; there is no DNA to check the TCRdb D call of TRBD1. Sequenced: naive CXCR3- CD8+ T cells from blood. Stated subset: CD45RO-CCR7+CD27+CD95- naive CD8+ T cells lacking CXCR3 (TNR3-). The TCR was taken from a human donor in good health. Some clones in this sample may be carry-over from other donors' samples. CDR3 protein: CASSYARGESVFYEQYF.